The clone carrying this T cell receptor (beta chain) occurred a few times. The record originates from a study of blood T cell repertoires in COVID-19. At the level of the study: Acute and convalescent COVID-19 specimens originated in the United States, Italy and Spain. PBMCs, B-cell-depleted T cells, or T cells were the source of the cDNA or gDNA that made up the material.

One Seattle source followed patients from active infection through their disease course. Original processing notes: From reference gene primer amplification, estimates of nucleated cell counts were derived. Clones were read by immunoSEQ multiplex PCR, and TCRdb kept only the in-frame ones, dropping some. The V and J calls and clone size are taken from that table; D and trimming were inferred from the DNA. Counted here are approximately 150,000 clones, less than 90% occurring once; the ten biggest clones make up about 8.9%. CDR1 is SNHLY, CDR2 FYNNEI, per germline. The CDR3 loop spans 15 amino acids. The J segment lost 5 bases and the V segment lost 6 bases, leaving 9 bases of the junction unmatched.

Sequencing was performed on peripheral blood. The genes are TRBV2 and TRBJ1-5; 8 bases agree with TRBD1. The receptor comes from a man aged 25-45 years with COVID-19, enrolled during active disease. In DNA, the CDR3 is TGTGCCAGCAGCTGGAGGACAGGGTCGGATCAGCCCCAGCATTTT. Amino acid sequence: CASSWRTGSDQPQHF.